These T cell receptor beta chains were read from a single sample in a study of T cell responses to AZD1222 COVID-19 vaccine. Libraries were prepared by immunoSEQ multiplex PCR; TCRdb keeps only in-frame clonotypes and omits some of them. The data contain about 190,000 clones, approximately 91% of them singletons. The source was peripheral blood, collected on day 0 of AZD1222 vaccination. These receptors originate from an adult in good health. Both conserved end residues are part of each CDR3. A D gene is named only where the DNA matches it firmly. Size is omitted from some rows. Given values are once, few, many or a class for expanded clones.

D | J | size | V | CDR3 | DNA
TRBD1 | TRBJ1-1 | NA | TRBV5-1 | CASSPGQGSMNTEAFF | TGCGCCAGCAGCCCCGGACAGGGCTCCATGAACACTGAAGCTTTCTTT
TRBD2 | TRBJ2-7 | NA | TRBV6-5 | CASSRLAGDALEQYF | TGTGCCAGCAGCCGGTTAGCGGGGGATGCCCTCGAGCAGTACTTC
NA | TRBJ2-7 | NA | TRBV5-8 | CASTRPGGTGFYEQYF | TGTGCCAGCACCCGTCCGGGAGGGACAGGGTTCTACGAGCAGTACTTC
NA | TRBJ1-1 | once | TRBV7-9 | CASSVGGTEAFF | TGTGCCAGCAGCGTAGGGGGCACTGAAGCTTTCTTT
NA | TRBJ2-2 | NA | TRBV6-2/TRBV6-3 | CASSFAGAATGELFF | TGTGCCAGCAGTTTCGCAGGGGCGGCGACCGGGGAGCTGTTTTTT
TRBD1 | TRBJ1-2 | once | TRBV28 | CASSSGTGIYGYTF | TGTGCCAGCAGTTCCGGGACAGGGATCTATGGCTACACCTTC
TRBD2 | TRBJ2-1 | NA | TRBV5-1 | CASSGLAGGNNEQFF | TGCGCCAGCAGTGGGCTAGCGGGGGGCAACAATGAGCAGTTCTTC
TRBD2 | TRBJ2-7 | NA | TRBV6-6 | CASTSEWGLAEKTQYF | TGTGCCAGCACTTCCGAGTGGGGACTAGCGGAAAAGACGCAGTACTTC
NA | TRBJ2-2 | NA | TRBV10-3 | CAISGSWNTGELFF | TGTGCCATCAGCGGGAGCTGGAACACCGGGGAGCTGTTTTTT
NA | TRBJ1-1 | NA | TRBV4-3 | CASSQDPGTAYTEAFF | TGCGCCAGCAGCCAAGACCCAGGGACGGCTTACACTGAAGCTTTCTTT
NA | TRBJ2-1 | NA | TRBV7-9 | CASSPDGRSSYNEQFF | TGTGCCAGCAGCCCAGATGGGAGGAGCTCCTACAATGAGCAGTTCTTC
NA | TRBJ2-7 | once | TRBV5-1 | CASSQAPGGREQYF | TGCGCCAGCAGCCAAGCTCCAGGGGGGCGTGAGCAGTACTTC
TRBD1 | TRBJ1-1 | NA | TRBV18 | CASSEDRTEAFF | TGTGCCAGCTCGGAGGACAGGACTGAAGCTTTCTTT
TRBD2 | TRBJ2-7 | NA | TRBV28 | CASRSLAGATYEQYF | TGTGCCAGCAGGTCACTAGCGGGAGCCACCTACGAGCAGTACTTC
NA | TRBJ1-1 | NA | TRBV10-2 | CATTGMGNTEAFF | TGCGCCACCACAGGGATGGGGAACACTGAAGCTTTCTTT
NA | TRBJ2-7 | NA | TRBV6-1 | CASSEAAADYEQYF | TGTGCCAGCAGTGAAGCGGCGGCAGACTACGAGCAGTACTTC
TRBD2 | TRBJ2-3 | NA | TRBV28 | CASRRLIGTSGNTQYF | TGTGCCAGCAGACGATTAATCGGGACTAGCGGGAATACGCAGTATTTT